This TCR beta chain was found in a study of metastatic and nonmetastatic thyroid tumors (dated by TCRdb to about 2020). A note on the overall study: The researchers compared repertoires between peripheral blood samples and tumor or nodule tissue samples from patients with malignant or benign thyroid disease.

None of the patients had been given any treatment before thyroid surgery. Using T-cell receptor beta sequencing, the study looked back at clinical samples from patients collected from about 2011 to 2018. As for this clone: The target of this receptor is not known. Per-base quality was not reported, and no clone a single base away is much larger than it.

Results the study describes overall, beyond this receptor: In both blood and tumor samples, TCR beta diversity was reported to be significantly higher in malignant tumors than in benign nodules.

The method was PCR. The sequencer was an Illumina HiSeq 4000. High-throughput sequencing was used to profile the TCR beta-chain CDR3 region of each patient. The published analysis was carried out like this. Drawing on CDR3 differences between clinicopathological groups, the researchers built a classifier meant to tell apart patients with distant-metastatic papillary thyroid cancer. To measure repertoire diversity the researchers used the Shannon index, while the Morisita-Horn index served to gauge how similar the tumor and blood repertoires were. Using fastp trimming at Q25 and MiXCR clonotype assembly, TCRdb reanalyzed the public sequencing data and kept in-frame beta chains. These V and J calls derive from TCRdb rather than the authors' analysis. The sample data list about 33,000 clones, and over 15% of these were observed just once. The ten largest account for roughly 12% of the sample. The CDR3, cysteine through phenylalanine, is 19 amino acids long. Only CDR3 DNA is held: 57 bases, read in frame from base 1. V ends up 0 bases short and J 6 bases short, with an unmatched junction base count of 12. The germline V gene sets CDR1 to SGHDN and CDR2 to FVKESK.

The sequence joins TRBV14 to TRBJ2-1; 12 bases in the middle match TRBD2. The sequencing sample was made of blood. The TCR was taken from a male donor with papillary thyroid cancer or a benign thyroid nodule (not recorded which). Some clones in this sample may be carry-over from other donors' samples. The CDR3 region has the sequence CASSQDPLWTSGVVNEQFF. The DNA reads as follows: TGTGCCAGCAGCCAAGATCCCCTCTGGACTAGCGGGGTCGTCAATGAGCAGTTCTTC.